The 26 T cell receptor beta chains below come from one sample, sequenced in a study of cytomegalovirus exposure and HLA in healthy donors. Only in-frame clones appear in the TCRdb table, and some are missing; sequencing was by immunoSEQ multiplex PCR. The sample holds 250,000 to 350,000 clones, 87% seen once. The sample comprised PBMCs. The source of these receptors is a woman aged 30 to 39 in good health and CMV-seropositive.

The rearrangement joins TRBV27 to TRBJ1-4, with 9 bases lining up with TRBD1. Unmatched junction bases numbered 9, after V lost 5 bases and J lost 8 bases. This CDR3 region has 15 residues. The germline gives CDR1 MNHEY, CDR2 SMNVEV (reference sequence). As DNA, the CDR3 is TGTGCCAGCAGTGGGGACAGGGCGCGCAGAGAAAAACTGTTTTTT. Protein sequence: CASSGDRARREKLFF.

J is TRBJ2-3 and V is TRBV15; 7 positions agree with TRBD1. The CDR3 sequence is 19 residues long. V trimming: 0 bases; J trimming: 2 bases; junction bases outside the gene matches: 14. Germline CDR1 LNHNV, CDR2 YYDKDF (reference sequence). The CDR3 loop reads CATSRDPLGLGQITDTQYF. In DNA, the CDR3 is TGTGCCACCAGCAGAGACCCCCTGGGGTTGGGACAGATCACAGATACGCAGTATTTT.

The chain carries TRBV7-6 and TRBJ2-3; 7 nucleotides align to TRBD2. The CDR3 is 18 amino acids. Unmatched junction bases numbered 12, after V lost 1 base and J lost 2 bases. The germline V gene has CDR1 SGHVS and CDR2 FNYEAQ. The CDR3 DNA reads TGTGCCAGCAGCTTAGAGTCTGGGGAGGGGACGTACACAGATACGCAGTATTTT. Translated: CASSLESGEGTYTDTQYF.

This sequence joins TRBV28 and TRBJ2-1; no clear D. Trimming stripped 9 bases from V and 10 bases from J, with 16 bases between. The CDR3 loop spans 12 amino acids. Germline V gene sequence: CDR1 MDHEN, CDR2 SYDVKM. The CDR3, as DNA: TGTGCCAGTGGATTCCACCTTGAGGAGCAGTTCTTC. This translates into CASGFHLEEQFF.

This clone was seen a single time. J is TRBJ1-2 and V is TRBV7-6, with TRBD1 matching 8 bases. Germline values: CDR1 SGHVS, CDR2 FNYEAQ. Losses at the gene ends were 5 bases for V and 8 bases for J; bases not matched to a gene: 13. This CDR3 contains 15 residues. DNA of the CDR3: TGTGCCAGCAGCGAGGGGACAGGATCTATGGTGGGCTACACCTTC. This translates into CASSEGTGSMVGYTF.

The genes are TRBV5-1 and TRBJ1-5; D remains ambiguous. Germline assignment: CDR1 SGHRS and CDR2 YFSETQ. This CDR3 has 14 amino acids. V lost 2 bases and J 4 bases, leaving 10 bases between the germline ends. CDR3 in DNA: TGCGCCAGCAGCTTTGGGCAAGGAAATCAGCCCCAGCATTTT. It specifies CASSFGQGNQPQHF.

The gene calls are TRBV19 and TRBJ1-5; weak D call: TRBD1 (5 bases). CDR3 length: 16 amino acids. Germline-derived CDR1 and CDR2 are LNHDA and SQIVND (reference sequence). The V end was cut by 3 bases, the J end by 2 bases, with 14 bases between. The CDR3: CASSMPQGRGNQPQHF. The DNA of the CDR3 is TGTGCCAGTAGTATGCCGCAGGGAAGGGGCAATCAGCCCCAGCATTTT.

The V call is TRBV6-5, the J call TRBJ1-3, with TRBD1 as a possible D gene (5 bases). Trimming pared 6 bases from V and 1 base from J, leaving 13 bases between. The germline gives CDR1 MNHEY, CDR2 SVGAGI. CDR3 length: 15 residues. This CDR3 reads CASRKSRGSGNTIYF. The CDR3 nucleotides read TGTGCCAGCAGAAAATCGAGGGGATCTGGAAACACCATATATTTT.

DNA for the CDR3: TGTGCCAGCAGTGTTGGCAATACGGGGTTTTTTTTCTTT. Protein sequence: CASSVGNTGFFFF. The chain has TRBV2 and TRBJ1-1; D is undetermined. The CDR3 covers 13 residues. Trimming removed 4 bases from V and 13 bases from J, with 19 bases in between. The germline gives CDR1 SNHLY, CDR2 FYNNEI.

The chain combines TRBV30 with TRBJ1-5; D is uncertain. The V and J ends lost 0 bases and 2 bases respectively, with 8 bases between them. Per the germline V gene, CDR1 is GTSNPN and CDR2 is SVGIG (reference sequence). The CDR3 has 14 amino acids. The CDR3 is CAWSVWGGNQPQHF. Written as DNA, the CDR3 is TGTGCCTGGAGTGTATGGGGAGGCAATCAGCCCCAGCATTTT.

The V call is TRBV28, the J call TRBJ1-1; the D is unclear. There are 13 residues in the CDR3. The ends were cut back, 2 bases at V and 5 bases at J, with 9 bases in the middle. In germline, CDR1 is MDHEN, CDR2 SYDVKM. Written as DNA, the CDR3 is TGTGCCAGCAGTTTACAACGGGGAACTGAAGCTTTCTTT. This encodes CASSLQRGTEAFF. Full variable domain (rest looked up from reference TRBV28 and TRBJ1-1): DVKVTQSSRYLVKRTGEKVFLECVQDMDHENMFWYRQDPGLGLRLIYFSYDVKMKEKGDIPEGYSVSREKKERFSLILESASTNQTSMYLCASSLQRGTEAFFGQGTRLTVV.

The V gene is TRBV27, the J gene TRBJ2-1; D is perhaps TRBD1 or TRBD2 (5 bases each). CDR1 and CDR2 (germline): MNHEY, SMNVEV (reference sequence). The germline V and J ends were trimmed by 7 bases and 2 bases, with 9 bases remaining between them. The CDR3 has 13 residues. CDR3 nucleotides: TGTGCCAGCACTCAGGGACCCTACAATGAGCAGTTCTTC. Translating it yields CASTQGPYNEQFF.

The J gene is TRBJ2-2, the V gene TRBV2; D unclear. The V and J ends lost 5 bases and 3 bases respectively, with 7 bases between them. CDR3 length: 13 residues. Germline values: CDR1 SNHLY, CDR2 FYNNEI. This CDR3 reads CASSSLDTGELFF. The CDR3 region has the DNA TGTGCCAGCAGTAGTTTAGACACCGGGGAGCTGTTTTTT.

The sample holds one count of this clone. The chain combines TRBV6-4 with TRBJ2-7, with TRBD1 matching 8 bases. Germline values: CDR1 MRHNA, CDR2 SNTAGT. With V trimmed by 10 bases and J by 6 bases, 11 bases remained unmatched. CDR3 length equals 13 residues. The CDR3: CANIYRGDGEQYF. CDR3 sequence (DNA): TGTGCCAACATTTACAGGGGGGATGGCGAGCAGTACTTC.

As regards this clone: A read error is possible here, since a much larger clone lies one base away. The chain couples TRBV4-3 to TRBJ2-6; 7 nucleotides match TRBD1. CDR1 and CDR2 from the germline V gene are LGHNA and YSLEER. J was trimmed by 1 base and V by 1 base; bases with no gene match: 1. This CDR3 is 16 amino acids long. DNA of the CDR3: TGCGCCAGCAGCCAAGTGACAGGGTCTGGGGCCAACGTCCTGACTTTC. The encoded protein is CASSQVTGSGANVLTF.

The V gene is TRBV9, the J gene TRBJ2-1; 8 nucleotides line up with TRBD1. The germline V gene has CDR1 SGDLS and CDR2 YYNGEE. This CDR3 contains 15 residues. The ends lost 3 bases at V and 4 bases at J; junction bases unmatched: 6. CDR3 loop: CASSGTGSGYNEQFF. The CDR3 nucleotides are TGTGCCAGCAGCGGGACAGGGTCGGGTTACAATGAGCAGTTCTTC.

This clone appeared once. The V call is TRBV13, the J call TRBJ1-2; a weak D match, TRBD1 (5 bases). The germline V and J ends were trimmed by 5 bases and 6 bases, with 16 bases remaining between them. The CDR3 contains 14 residues. CDR1 is PRHDT, CDR2 FYEKMQ, per germline (reference sequence). CDR3: CASSPFGGGDGYTF. The CDR3 nucleotides are TGTGCCAGCAGCCCCTTTGGGGGTGGGGATGGCTACACCTTC.

The rearrangement links TRBV6-1 to TRBJ2-7; 14 bases align to TRBD2. This CDR3 spans 15 amino acids. CDR1 is MNHNS, CDR2 SASEGT, per germline. The V segment lost 6 bases and the J segment 5 bases; nucleotides outside the gene matches: 6. The CDR3 coding sequence is TGTGCCAGCAGAGGGACTAGCGGGAGTATCAACGAGCAGTACTTC. This gives the protein CASRGTSGSINEQYF.

This clone was seen only a few times. This sequence joins TRBV25-1 and TRBJ1-1; D may be TRBD1 (6 bases). The CDR3 has 14 residues. Germline lookup yields CDR1 MGHDK and CDR2 SYGVNS. V lost 6 bases, J lost 5 bases, and 16 bases lay in between. For the CDR3, the DNA is TGTGCCAGCAGGGGACATACCTGGGGGACTGAAGCTTTCTTT. Encoded protein: CASRGHTWGTEAFF.

Here the CDR3 DNA reads TGTGCCAGCAGCCTCGAGTCGGGGATCCACAATGGCTACACCTTC. Protein sequence: CASSLESGIHNGYTF. J is TRBJ1-2 and V is TRBV28, with D uncertain. This CDR3 is 15 amino acids long. V shed 6 bases and J shed 6 bases, with 20 bases lying between them. Germline CDR1 MDHEN, CDR2 SYDVKM.

The CDR3 loop reads CASKGLMFGGGNIQYF. The CDR3 coding sequence is TGTGCCAGTAAAGGTTTAATGTTTGGGGGTGGAAACATTCAGTACTTC. V gene TRBV19 combines with J gene TRBJ2-4; either TRBD1 or TRBD2 may supply D (5 bases each). CDR3 length: 16 residues. Trimming pared 7 bases from V and 6 bases from J, leaving 22 bases between. Germline loops: CDR1 LNHDA, CDR2 SQIVND (reference sequence).

J is TRBJ2-5 and V is TRBV7-9; 9 positions agree with TRBD2. The V and J ends lost 3 bases and 7 bases, in that order; junction bases with no gene match: 3. Germline CDR1 is SEHNR and CDR2 is FQNEAQ (reference sequence). This CDR3 has 13 residues. The CDR3 DNA follows: TGTGCCAGCAGCTTGGGACTAGCTGGGACCCAGTACTTC. Translation: CASSLGLAGTQYF.

This clone was seen only once. The chain uses TRBV15 and TRBJ2-3; D gene unclear. Germline CDR1 reads LNHNV; CDR2 reads YYDKDF (reference sequence). Trimming shortened V by 0 bases and J by 4 bases, and 5 bases separated the two germline ends. This CDR3 is built from 13 residues. This CDR3 reads CATSREYADTQYF. The CDR3 nucleotides read TGTGCCACCAGCAGAGAGTATGCAGATACGCAGTATTTT.

This clone appeared a single time. The chain carries TRBV5-1 and TRBJ2-3, with TRBD1 matching 7 bases. There are 15 residues in the CDR3. V gave up 4 bases and J gave up 2 bases; unmatched junction bases: 7. Germline CDR1 reads SGHRS; CDR2 reads YFSETQ. CDR3 residues: CASSLDRRSTDTQYF. CDR3 nucleotide sequence: TGCGCCAGCAGCCTGGACAGGCGGTCCACAGATACGCAGTATTTT.

CDR3 bases: TGTGCCAGCAGTGAAGCGGGGACAGGGGCTCACGAGCAGTACTTC. It is translated as CASSEAGTGAHEQYF. The chain uses TRBV11-1 and TRBJ2-7; 10 nucleotides line up with TRBD1. CDR1 is SGHAT and CDR2 is FQDESV in the germline V gene (reference sequence). Trimming took 6 bases from V and 5 from J; bases not matched to a gene: 10. The CDR3 spans 15 residues.

The V gene is TRBV6-1, the J gene TRBJ2-7; a weak D match, TRBD1 (5 bases). Germline V gene sequence: CDR1 MNHNS, CDR2 SASEGT. V lost 5 bases to trimming and J lost 0 bases, with 11 bases between them. The CDR3 contains 14 residues. The chain's CDR3 is CASSWTTSSYEQYF. The DNA for the CDR3 is TGTGCCAGCAGTTGGACAACCAGCTCCTACGAGCAGTACTTC.